This is a list of T cell receptor beta chains from one sample in a study of vaccination and CD4 T cells after COVID-19. No antigen has been identified for these receptors. Using its own MiXCR run on the PCR reads, TCRdb lists one record per CDR3 protein. The sample includes around 15,000 distinct CDR3 sequences, about 50% of them seen just once. Sequencing was carried out using CD4+ T cells from blood, cultured in vitro. The origin of the receptors is a human donor who had recovered from COVID-19. CDR3s include the opening cysteine and the closing phenylalanine or tryptophan. A D gene is named only where the DNA matches it firmly. Only part of the rows carry a size: once, few, many, or a class if the clone is expanded.

len	v_gene	abundance	j_gene	d_gene	CDR3aa	CDR3nt
13	TRBV30	NA	TRBJ1-1	NA	CAWTRGADTEAFF	TGTGCCTGGACCCGGGGGGCTGACACTGAAGCTTTCTTT
13	TRBV24-1	few	TRBJ1-2	NA	CATSDTRVRGYTF	TGTGCCACCAGTGATACCAGGGTAAGAGGCTACACCTTC
14	TRBV6-2/TRBV6-3	NA	TRBJ2-5	NA	CASREGPGAETQYF	TGTGCCAGCAGGGAGGGGCCCGGGGCAGAGACCCAGTACTTC
14	TRBV20-1	NA	TRBJ2-2	NA	CSASPDWYTGELFF	TGCAGTGCTAGCCCGGATTGGTACACCGGGGAGCTGTTTTTT
15	TRBV6-1	NA	TRBJ1-3	TRBD1	CASNYRGLSGNTIYF	TGTGCCAGCAACTACAGGGGGCTCTCTGGAAACACCATATATTTT
15	TRBV15	NA	TRBJ2-1	NA	CATSRDGFSYNEQFF	TGTGCCACCAGCAGAGACGGTTTCTCCTACAATGAGCAGTTCTTC
13	TRBV20-1	NA	TRBJ2-1	NA	CSAPPATHNEQFF	TGCAGTGCTCCCCCCGCCACTCACAATGAGCAGTTCTTC
15	TRBV11-3	NA	TRBJ1-1	NA	CASSLAGITGTEAFF	TGTGCCAGCAGCTTAGCAGGCATCACAGGCACTGAAGCTTTCTTT
18	TRBV4-1	once	TRBJ2-2	TRBD2	CASSVRLAGGGSAGELFF	TGCGCCAGCAGCGTCCGACTAGCGGGTGGTGGGTCCGCCGGGGAGCTGTTTTTT
16	TRBV5-1	NA	TRBJ1-6	TRBD1	CASSLGDSPPPSPLHF	TGCGCCAGCAGCTTGGGGGACAGCCCCCCACCCTCACCCCTCCACTTT
17	TRBV7-2	few	TRBJ2-3	TRBD2	CASSLRGEGLPPMWQYF	TGTGCCAGCAGCCTACGGGGGGAGGGACTACCTCCTATGTGGCAGTATTTT
14	TRBV27	NA	TRBJ2-5	NA	CASSLSWGGETQYF	TGTGCCAGCAGTTTATCATGGGGCGGAGAGACCCAGTACTTC
15	TRBV12-3/TRBV12-4	few	TRBJ2-1	TRBD2	CASSWGLASYNEQFF	TGTGCCAGCAGTTGGGGACTAGCGAGCTACAATGAGCAGTTCTTC
13	TRBV11-3	NA	TRBJ2-1	NA	CASSVIQGGEQFF	TGTGCCAGCAGCGTTATCCAAGGAGGCGAGCAGTTCTTC
15	TRBV21-1	NA	TRBJ1-5	NA	CASSKGGGSNQPQHF	TGTGCCAGCAGCAAAGGGGGGGGTAGCAATCAGCCCCAGCATTTT